The present entry profiles one T cell receptor (beta chain) with its context. The data are from a study of CD8+CD57+ T cells in acquired aplastic anemia. V shed 6 bases and J 7 bases; nucleotides not matched to a gene: 9. The CDR3 runs to 14 residues. Germline V CDR1 and CDR2: LNHDA, SQIVND (reference sequence). Genomic DNA, the template, was used for profiling of the TCR beta VDJ and CDR3. TCRdb analysed the reads with MiXCR anew, one entry per CDR3 protein. The sample comprises just over 150,000 distinct CDR3 sequences, 40% to 60% of which are singletons, and about 30% rests with the top ten. All sequencing subjects had displayed CD8+CD57+ cell expansion on flow cytometry.

The gene calls are TRBV19 and TRBJ1-3; 7 bases agree with TRBD1. This clonotype was obtained from a human donor with aplastic anemia. The specimen sequenced was sorted CD4+, CD8+, or CD8+CD57+ T cells (not recorded which) from PBMCs. The CDR3 region has the DNA TGTGCCAGTAGCCGGACAGGTTTATCGAACACCATATATTTT. Protein: CASSRTGLSNTIYF.